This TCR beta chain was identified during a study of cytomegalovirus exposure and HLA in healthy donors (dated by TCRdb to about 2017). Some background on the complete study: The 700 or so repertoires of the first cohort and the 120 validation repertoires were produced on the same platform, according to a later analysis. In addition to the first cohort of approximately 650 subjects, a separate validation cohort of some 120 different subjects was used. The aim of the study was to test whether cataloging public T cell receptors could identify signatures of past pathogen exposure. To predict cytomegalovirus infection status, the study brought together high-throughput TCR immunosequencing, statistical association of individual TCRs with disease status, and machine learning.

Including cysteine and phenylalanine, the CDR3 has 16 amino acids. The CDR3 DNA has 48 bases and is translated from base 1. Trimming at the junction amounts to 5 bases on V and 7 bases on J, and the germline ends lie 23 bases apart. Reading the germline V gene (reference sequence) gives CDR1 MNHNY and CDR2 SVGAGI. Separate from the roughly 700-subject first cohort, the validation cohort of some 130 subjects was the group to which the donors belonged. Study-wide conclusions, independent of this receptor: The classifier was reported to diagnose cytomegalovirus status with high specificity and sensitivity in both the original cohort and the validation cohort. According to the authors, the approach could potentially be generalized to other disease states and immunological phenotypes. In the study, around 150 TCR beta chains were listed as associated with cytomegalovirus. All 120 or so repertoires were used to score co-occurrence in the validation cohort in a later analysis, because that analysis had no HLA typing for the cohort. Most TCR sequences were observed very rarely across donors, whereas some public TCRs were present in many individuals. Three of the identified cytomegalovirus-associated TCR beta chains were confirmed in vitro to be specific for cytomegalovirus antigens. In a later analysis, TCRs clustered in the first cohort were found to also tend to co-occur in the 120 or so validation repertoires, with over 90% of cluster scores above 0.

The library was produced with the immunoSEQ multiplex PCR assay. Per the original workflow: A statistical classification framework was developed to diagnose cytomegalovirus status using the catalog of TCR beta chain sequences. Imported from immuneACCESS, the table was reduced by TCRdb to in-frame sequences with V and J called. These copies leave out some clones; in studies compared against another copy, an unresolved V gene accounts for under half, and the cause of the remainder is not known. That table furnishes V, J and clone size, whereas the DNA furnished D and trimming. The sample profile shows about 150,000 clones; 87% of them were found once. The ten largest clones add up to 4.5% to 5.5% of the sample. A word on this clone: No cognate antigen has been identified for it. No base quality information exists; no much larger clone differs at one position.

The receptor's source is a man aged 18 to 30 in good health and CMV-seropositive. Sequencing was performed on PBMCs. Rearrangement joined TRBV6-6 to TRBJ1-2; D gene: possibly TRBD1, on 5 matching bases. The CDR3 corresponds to CASSADLRELRSGYTF. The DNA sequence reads TGTGCCAGCAGTGCCGACCTCAGGGAATTAAGAAGTGGCTACACCTTC.